Presented here are 12 T cell receptor beta chains from one specimen sequenced in a study of blood T cell repertoires in COVID-19. Data came from immunoSEQ multiplex PCR; TCRdb stores just in-frame clones and leaves some out. Here the sample spans approximately 350,000 clones, roughly 84% being singletons. Sequencing was done on a sample of PBMCs or T cells enriched from blood (not recorded which). These receptors originate from a woman aged 25-40 years who had recovered from COVID-19.

The chain employs TRBV2 and TRBJ1-1, with D unclear. Between the trimmed V and J ends, which lost 6 bases and 3 bases, there was a span of 14 bases. The CDR3 has 14 residues. Germline V gene lookup returns CDR1 SNHLY and CDR2 FYNNEI. CDR3 loop: CASRPDTGDTEAFF. CDR3 DNA sequence: TGTGCCAGCAGACCCGACACCGGGGACACTGAAGCTTTCTTT.

The chain joins TRBV24-1 to TRBJ2-2; 9 nucleotides align to TRBD2. V gave up 1 base and J gave up 5 bases; unmatched junction bases: 4. The CDR3 spans 16 residues. Germline-derived CDR1 and CDR2 are KGHDR and SFDVKD. CDR3 DNA: TGTGCCACCAGTGATTTCGGGCTAGCGGGAACCGGGGAGCTGTTTTTT. Its protein is CATSDFGLAGTGELFF.

The CDR3 spells CASSLASGINTDTQYF. The CDR3 DNA reads TGTGCCAGCAGCTTAGCGTCCGGGATAAACACAGATACGCAGTATTTT. V gene TRBV7-2 combines with J gene TRBJ2-3; D possibly corresponds to TRBD2 (5 bases). V shed 0 bases and J shed 2 bases, with 12 bases lying between them. This CDR3 has 16 residues. Germline values: CDR1 SGHTA, CDR2 FQGNSA.

The chain combines TRBV18 with TRBJ2-1; D not resolved. In germline, CDR1 is KGHSH, CDR2 LQKENI. V was shortened by 2 bases and J by 5 bases, with 7 bases between the two germline ends. CDR3 length: 13 residues. The CDR3 nucleotides are TGTGCCAGCTCACCAGGGCAGGACAATGAGCAGTTCTTC. Translating gives CASSPGQDNEQFF.

This chain uses TRBV19 with TRBJ2-7, with 8 positions matching TRBD2. There are 14 residues in the CDR3. The germline CDR1 and CDR2 sequences are LNHDA and SQIVND (reference sequence). The V gene end was trimmed by 5 bases and the J gene end by 4 bases; junction bases not matched to a gene: 7. As DNA, the CDR3 is TGTGCCAGTAGTCCCAGCGGGGGCGCGTACGAGCAGTACTTC. The encoded protein is CASSPSGGAYEQYF.

This clone was detected only once. This chain connects TRBV6-5 to TRBJ1-2, with 8 positions matching TRBD1. Germline V CDR1 and CDR2: MNHEY, SVGAGI. The CDR3 is 13 residues long. The trim removed 2 bases at V and 7 bases at J, leaving 3 bases unmatched. The CDR3 sequence: CASSYSGTGGYTF. The CDR3 DNA reads as TGTGCCAGCAGTTACAGTGGGACAGGTGGCTACACCTTC.

Only one count was recorded for this clone. This chain joins TRBV7-9 and TRBJ1-2; TRBD1 aligns across 7 bases. From germline, CDR1 is SEHNR and CDR2 FQNEAQ (reference sequence). This CDR3 spans 15 amino acids. With 4 bases clipped from V and 2 bases from J, the junction kept 7 bases outside the gene matches. The CDR3 loop reads CASSSRQGSNYGYTF. The DNA of the CDR3 is TGTGCCAGCAGCTCAAGACAGGGATCCAACTATGGCTACACCTTC. Supplemented by reference TRBV7-9 and TRBJ1-2, the full variable domain reads DTGVSQNPRHKITKRGQNVTFRCDPISEHNRLYWYRQTLGQGPEFLTYFQNEAQLEKSRLLSDRFSAERPKGSFSTLEIQRTEQGDSAMYLCASSSRQGSNYGYTFGSGTRLTVV.

This chain uses TRBV11-3 with TRBJ2-1; D ambiguous. The germline V gene has CDR1 SGHNT and CDR2 YENEEA. The CDR3 totals 13 residues. V was trimmed by 0 bases and J by 9 bases, leaving 9 bases between them. CDR3 nucleotides: TGTGCCAGCAGCTTAGAATCGCCGGGTGAGCAGTTCTTC. Encoded protein: CASSLESPGEQFF.

This chain connects TRBV11-3 to TRBJ1-1; D is ambiguous. V lost 5 bases and J 5 bases, leaving 9 bases between the germline ends. The V gene's germline CDR1 is SGHNT and CDR2 YENEEA. CDR3 length equals 12 residues. The CDR3 DNA follows: TGTGCCAGCAGCCCAGGAGGTACTGAAGCTTTCTTT. Translation gives CASSPGGTEAFF.

The chain recombines TRBV27 with TRBJ2-2; TRBD2 agrees at 8 bases. CDR1 is MNHEY, CDR2 SMNVEV, per germline (reference sequence). The CDR3 contains 14 residues. Unmatched junction bases numbered 5, after V lost 7 bases and J lost 4 bases. The CDR3: CASKLAEVTGELFF. CDR3 in DNA: TGTGCCAGCAAACTAGCGGAAGTCACCGGGGAGCTGTTTTTT.

The chain links TRBV6-2 or TRBV6-3 to TRBJ2-3; 8 bases are shared with TRBD2. Per the germline V gene, CDR1 is MNHEY and CDR2 is SVGEGT. The CDR3 loop spans 19 amino acids. V was clipped by 2 bases and J by 4 bases; unmatched bases: 17. The CDR3 DNA follows: TGTGCCAGCAGTTACCCCGCCTCCCCAGCGGGAGAAAACGCAGATACGCAGTATTTT. Translated: CASSYPASPAGENADTQYF.

The chain recombines TRBV7-2 with TRBJ2-1; D remains ambiguous. Germline V gives CDR1 SGHTA, CDR2 FQGNSA. Trimming took 2 bases from V and 0 from J, leaving 8 bases between them. The CDR3 covers 15 residues. In DNA, the CDR3 is TGTGCCAGCAGCTTAAGGCGGAGCTCCTACAATGAGCAGTTCTTC. It codes for CASSLRRSSYNEQFF.